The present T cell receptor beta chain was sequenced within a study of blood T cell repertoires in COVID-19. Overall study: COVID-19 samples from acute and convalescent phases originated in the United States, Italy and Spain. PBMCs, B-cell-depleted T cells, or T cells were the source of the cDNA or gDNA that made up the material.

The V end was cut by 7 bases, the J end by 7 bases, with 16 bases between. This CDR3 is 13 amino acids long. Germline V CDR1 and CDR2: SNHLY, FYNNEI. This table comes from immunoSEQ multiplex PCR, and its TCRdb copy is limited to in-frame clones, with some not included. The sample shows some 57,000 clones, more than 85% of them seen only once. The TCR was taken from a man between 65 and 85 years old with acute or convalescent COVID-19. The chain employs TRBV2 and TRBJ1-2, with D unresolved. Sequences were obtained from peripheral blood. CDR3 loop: CASISLPGSGYTF. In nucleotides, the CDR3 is TGTGCCAGCATATCTCTTCCGGGGAGTGGCTACACCTTC.